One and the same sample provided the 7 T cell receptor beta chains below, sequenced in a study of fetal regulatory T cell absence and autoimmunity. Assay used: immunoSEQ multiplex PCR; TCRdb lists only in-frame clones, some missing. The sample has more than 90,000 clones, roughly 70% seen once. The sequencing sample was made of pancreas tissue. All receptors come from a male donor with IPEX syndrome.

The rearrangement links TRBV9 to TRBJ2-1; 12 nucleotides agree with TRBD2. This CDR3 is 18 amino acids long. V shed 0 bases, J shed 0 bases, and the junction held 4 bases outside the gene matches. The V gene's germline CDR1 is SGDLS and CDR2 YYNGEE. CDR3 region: CASSVGLAGVSSYNEQFF. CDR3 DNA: TGTGCCAGCAGCGTAGGACTAGCGGGGGTGAGCTCCTACAATGAGCAGTTCTTC.

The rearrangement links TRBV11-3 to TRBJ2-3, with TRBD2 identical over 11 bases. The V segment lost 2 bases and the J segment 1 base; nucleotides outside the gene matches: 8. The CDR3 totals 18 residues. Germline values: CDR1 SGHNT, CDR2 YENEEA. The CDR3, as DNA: TGTGCCAGCAGCTTATGTAAACTAGCGGGGGATTGCACAGATACGCAGTATTTT. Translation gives CASSLCKLAGDCTDTQYF.

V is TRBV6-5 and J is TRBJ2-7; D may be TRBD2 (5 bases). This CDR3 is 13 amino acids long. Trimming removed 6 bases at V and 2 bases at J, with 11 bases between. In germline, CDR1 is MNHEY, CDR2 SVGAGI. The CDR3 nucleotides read TGTGCCAGCAGCCGAGCGGCCGCCTACGAGCAGTACTTC. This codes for CASSRAAAYEQYF.

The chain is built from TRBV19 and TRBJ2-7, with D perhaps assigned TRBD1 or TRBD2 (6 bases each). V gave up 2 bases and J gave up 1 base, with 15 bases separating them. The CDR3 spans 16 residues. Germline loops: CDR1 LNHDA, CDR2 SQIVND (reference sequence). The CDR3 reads CASSIRGRGGSYEQYF. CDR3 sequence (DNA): TGTGCCAGTAGTATAAGAGGCAGGGGAGGTTCCTACGAGCAGTACTTC.

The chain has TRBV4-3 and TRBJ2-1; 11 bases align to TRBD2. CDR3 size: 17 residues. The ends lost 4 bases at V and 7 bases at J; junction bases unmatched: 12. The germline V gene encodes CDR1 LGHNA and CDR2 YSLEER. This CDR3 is CASSRVYSGGALNEQFF. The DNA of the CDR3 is TGCGCCAGCAGCCGCGTTTATAGCGGGGGGGCCTTGAATGAGCAGTTCTTC.

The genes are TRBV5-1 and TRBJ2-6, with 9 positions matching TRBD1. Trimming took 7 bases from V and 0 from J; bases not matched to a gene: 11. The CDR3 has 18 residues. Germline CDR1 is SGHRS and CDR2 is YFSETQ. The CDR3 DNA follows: TGCGCCAGCGGCATCCGGGACAGGGATTACTCTGGGGCCAACGTCCTGACTTTC. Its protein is CASGIRDRDYSGANVLTF.

CDR3 in amino acids: CASSVGQGARETQYF. CDR3 DNA: TGTGCCAGCAGCGTAGGACAGGGGGCGCGGGAGACCCAGTACTTC. V is TRBV9 and J is TRBJ2-5; 10 bases fit TRBD1. The germline gives CDR1 SGDLS, CDR2 YYNGEE. V lost 0 bases, J lost 5 bases, and 4 bases stayed unmatched. CDR3 size: 15 residues.